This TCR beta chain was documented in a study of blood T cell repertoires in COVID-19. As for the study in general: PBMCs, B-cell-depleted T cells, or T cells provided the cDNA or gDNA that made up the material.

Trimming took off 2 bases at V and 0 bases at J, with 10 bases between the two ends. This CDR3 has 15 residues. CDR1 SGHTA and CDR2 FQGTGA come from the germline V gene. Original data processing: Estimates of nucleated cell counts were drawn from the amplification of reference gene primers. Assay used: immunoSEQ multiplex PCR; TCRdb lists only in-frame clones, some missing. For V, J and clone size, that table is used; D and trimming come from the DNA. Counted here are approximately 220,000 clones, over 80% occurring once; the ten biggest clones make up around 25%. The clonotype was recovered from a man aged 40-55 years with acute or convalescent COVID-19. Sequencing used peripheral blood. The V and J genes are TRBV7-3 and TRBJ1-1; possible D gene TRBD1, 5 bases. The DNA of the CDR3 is TGTGCCAGCAGCTTACAGGGAAGGATGAACACTGAAGCTTTCTTT. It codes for CASSLQGRMNTEAFF.